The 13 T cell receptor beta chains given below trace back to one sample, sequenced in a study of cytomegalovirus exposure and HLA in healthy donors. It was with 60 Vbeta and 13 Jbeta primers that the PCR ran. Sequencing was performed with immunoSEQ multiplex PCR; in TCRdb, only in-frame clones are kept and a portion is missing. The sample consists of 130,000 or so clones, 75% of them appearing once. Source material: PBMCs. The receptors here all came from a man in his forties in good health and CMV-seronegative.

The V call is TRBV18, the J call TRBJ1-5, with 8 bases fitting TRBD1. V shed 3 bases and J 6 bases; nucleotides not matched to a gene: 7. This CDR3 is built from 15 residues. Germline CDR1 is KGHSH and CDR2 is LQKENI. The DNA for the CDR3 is TGTGCCAGCTCACCGGGACAGGAGATCAGTCAGCCCCAGCATTTT. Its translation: CASSPGQEISQPQHF.

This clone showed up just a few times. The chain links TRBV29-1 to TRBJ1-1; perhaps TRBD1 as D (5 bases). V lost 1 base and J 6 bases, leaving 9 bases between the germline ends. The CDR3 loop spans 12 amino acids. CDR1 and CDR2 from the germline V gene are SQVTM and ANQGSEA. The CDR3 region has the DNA TGCAGCGTTGAAGGAGACAGTCCTGAAGCTTTCTTT. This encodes CSVEGDSPEAFF.

The CDR3 nucleotides are TGTGCCAGCAGTCTCCCACAGGGGGTGTCTGAAAAACTGTTTTTT. This encodes CASSLPQGVSEKLFF. The chain combines TRBV28 with TRBJ1-4; 8 nucleotides line up with TRBD1. CDR1 is MDHEN and CDR2 is SYDVKM in the germline V gene. The V segment lost 5 bases and the J segment 7 bases; nucleotides outside the gene matches: 9. The CDR3 spans 15 residues.

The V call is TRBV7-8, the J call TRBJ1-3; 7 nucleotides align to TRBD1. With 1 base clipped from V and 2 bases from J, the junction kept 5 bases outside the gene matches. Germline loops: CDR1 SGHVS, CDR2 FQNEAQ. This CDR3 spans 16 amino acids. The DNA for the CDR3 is TGTGCCAGCAGCTTAGTAGACAGGGTCCCTGGAAACACCATATATTTT. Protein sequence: CASSLVDRVPGNTIYF.

Here the CDR3 reads CSVAYSYEQYF. CDR3 bases: TGCAGCGTCGCTTACAGTTACGAGCAGTACTTC. This chain uses TRBV29-1 with TRBJ2-5; D gene unclear. The J call may be faulty, since TRBJ2-7 better matches the DNA end. There are 11 residues in the CDR3. CDR1 is SQVTM, CDR2 ANQGSEA, per germline.

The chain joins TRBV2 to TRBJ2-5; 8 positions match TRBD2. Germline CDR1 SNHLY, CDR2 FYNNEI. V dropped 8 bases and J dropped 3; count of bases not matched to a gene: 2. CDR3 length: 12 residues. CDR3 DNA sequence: TGTGCCAGCTCGGGACTAGAAGAGACCCAGTACTTC. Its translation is CASSGLEETQYF.

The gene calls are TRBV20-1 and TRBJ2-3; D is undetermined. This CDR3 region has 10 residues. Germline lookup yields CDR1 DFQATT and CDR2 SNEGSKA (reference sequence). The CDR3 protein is CSGRTDTQYF. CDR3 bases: TGCAGCGGTCGCACAGATACGCAGTATTTT.

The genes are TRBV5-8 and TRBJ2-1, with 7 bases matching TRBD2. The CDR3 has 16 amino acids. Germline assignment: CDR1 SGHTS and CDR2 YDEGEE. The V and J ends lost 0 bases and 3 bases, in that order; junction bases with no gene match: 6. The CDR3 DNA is TGTGCCAGCAGCTTGGAAGGCCAGCGGGGCTACAATGAGCAGTTCTTC. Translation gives CASSLEGQRGYNEQFF.

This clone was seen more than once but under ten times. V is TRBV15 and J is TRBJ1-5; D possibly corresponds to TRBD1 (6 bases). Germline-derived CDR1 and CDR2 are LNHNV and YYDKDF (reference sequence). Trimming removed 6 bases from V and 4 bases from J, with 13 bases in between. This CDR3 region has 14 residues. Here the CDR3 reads CATSSTGQNQPQHF. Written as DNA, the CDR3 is TGTGCCACCAGTAGCACTGGACAGAATCAGCCCCAGCATTTT. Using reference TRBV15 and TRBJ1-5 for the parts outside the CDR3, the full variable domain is DAMVIQNPRYQVTQFGKPVTLSCSQTLNHNVMYWYQQKSSQAPKLLFHYYDKDFNNEADTPDNFQSRRPNTSFCFLDIRSPGLGDTAMYLCATSSTGQNQPQHFGDGTRLSIL.

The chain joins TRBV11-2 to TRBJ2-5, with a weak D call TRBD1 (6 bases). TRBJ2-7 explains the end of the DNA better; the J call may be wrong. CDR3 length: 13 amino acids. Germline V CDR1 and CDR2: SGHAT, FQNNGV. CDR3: CASSGQFSYEQYF. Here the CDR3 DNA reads TGTGCCAGCAGCGGACAGTTCTCCTACGAGCAGTACTTC.

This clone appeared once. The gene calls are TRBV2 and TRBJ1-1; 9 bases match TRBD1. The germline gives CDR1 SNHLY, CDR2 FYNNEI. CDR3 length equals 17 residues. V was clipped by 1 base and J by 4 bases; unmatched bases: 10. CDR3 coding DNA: TGTGCCAGCAGTGAAGACCGACCGGGACAGGGTGGCACTGAAGCTTTCTTT. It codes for CASSEDRPGQGGTEAFF.

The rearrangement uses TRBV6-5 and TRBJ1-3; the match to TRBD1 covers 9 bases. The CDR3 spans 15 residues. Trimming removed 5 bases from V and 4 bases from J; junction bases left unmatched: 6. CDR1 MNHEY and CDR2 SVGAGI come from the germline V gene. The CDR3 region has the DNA TGTGCCAGCAGTCAGGGACAGGGATCGGGAAACACCATATATTTT. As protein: CASSQGQGSGNTIYF.

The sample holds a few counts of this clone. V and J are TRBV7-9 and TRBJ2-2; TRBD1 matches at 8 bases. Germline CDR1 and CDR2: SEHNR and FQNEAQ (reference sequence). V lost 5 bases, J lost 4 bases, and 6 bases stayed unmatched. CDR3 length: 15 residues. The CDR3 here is CASSPKDRATGELFF. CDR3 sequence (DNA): TGTGCCAGCAGCCCCAAGGACAGGGCCACCGGGGAGCTGTTTTTT. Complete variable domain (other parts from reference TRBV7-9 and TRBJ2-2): DTGVSQNPRHKITKRGQNVTFRCDPISEHNRLYWYRQTLGQGPEFLTYFQNEAQLEKSRLLSDRFSAERPKGSFSTLEIQRTEQGDSAMYLCASSPKDRATGELFFGEGSRLTVL.